The 22 T cell receptor beta chains below all came from one sample that was sequenced in a study of T cell responses to AZD1222 COVID-19 vaccine. Some clones are missing from TCRdb's copy, which holds only in-frame ones; the method was immunoSEQ multiplex PCR. The data show approximately 100,000 clones, with 85% to 90% seen just once and around 5% held by the top ten. The sample was peripheral blood, taken 28 days after the second AZD1222 dose. These receptor sequences come from an adult who received the AZD1222 COVID-19 vaccine.

The gene calls are TRBV9 and TRBJ2-1; D unresolved. Germline V gene sequence: CDR1 SGDLS, CDR2 YYNGEE. V gave up 0 bases and J gave up 9 bases, with 13 bases separating them. The CDR3 covers 14 residues. For the CDR3, the DNA is TGTGCCAGCAGCGTAGCCGTCGAGTCTGTTGAGCAGTTCTTC. Encoded protein: CASSVAVESVEQFF.

The chain links TRBV7-9 to TRBJ2-2; weak D call: TRBD1 (6 bases). Germline loops: CDR1 SEHNR, CDR2 FQNEAQ (reference sequence). The length of the CDR3 is 15 residues. V was cut by 5 bases and J by 0 bases, with 10 bases left in between. Here the CDR3 reads CASSEGQSNTGELFF. DNA of the CDR3: TGTGCCAGCAGCGAGGGACAATCGAACACCGGGGAGCTGTTTTTT.

Only a few counts were recorded for this clone. This chain joins TRBV5-8 and TRBJ2-7; tentatively, D is TRBD1 (6 bases). The CDR3 runs to 13 residues. Deletions cut 4 bases from V and 3 bases from J, with 11 bases between. The germline gives CDR1 SGHTS, CDR2 YDEGEE. The CDR3 sequence: CASSPGQIYEQYF. CDR3 in DNA: TGTGCCAGCAGCCCCGGACAGATCTACGAGCAGTACTTC. The whole variable domain, filled in from reference TRBV5-8 and TRBJ2-7, reads EAGVTQSPTHLIKTRGQQATLRCSPISGHTSVYWYQQALGLGLQFLLWYDEGEERNRGNFPPRFSGRQFPNYSSELNVNALELEDSALYLCASSPGQIYEQYFGPGTRLTVT.

The chain is built from TRBV9 and TRBJ1-4; the match to TRBD1 covers 8 bases. With V trimmed by 4 bases and J by 8 bases, 10 bases remained unmatched. The CDR3 has 15 residues. CDR1 is SGDLS and CDR2 is YYNGEE in the germline V gene. As DNA, the CDR3 is TGTGCCAGCAGCTATAGTTTACAGGGGGGCGAAAAACTGTTTTTT. Translated, it gives CASSYSLQGGEKLFF.

This clone was seen more than once but under ten times. DNA for the CDR3: TGTGCCATCAGCGATCCCGGGACTAGCGGGGGGGCCGTAGAGACCCAGTACTTC. This codes for CAISDPGTSGGAVETQYF. The chain combines TRBV10-3 with TRBJ2-5, with 16 bases that match TRBD2. With V trimmed by 6 bases and J by 4 bases, 11 bases remained unmatched. Germline V gene lookup returns CDR1 ENHRY and CDR2 SYGVKD. The CDR3 has 18 residues.

This chain links TRBV7-9 with TRBJ1-5, with a possible D match to TRBD1 (5 bases). This CDR3 spans 15 amino acids. Germline V gene lookup returns CDR1 SEHNR and CDR2 FQNEAQ (reference sequence). V lost 3 bases and J lost 3, with 12 bases in between. DNA of the CDR3: TGTGCCAGCAGCTTTCAGGGTACGGTCAATCAGCCCCAGCATTTT. It is translated as CASSFQGTVNQPQHF.

The chain recombines TRBV11-2 with TRBJ1-4; TRBD1 agrees at 7 bases. The germline V gene has CDR1 SGHAT and CDR2 FQNNGV. With 4 bases clipped from V and 11 bases from J, the junction kept 7 bases outside the gene matches. The CDR3 runs to 13 residues. The CDR3 DNA reads TGTGCCAGCAGCTCCCACGGACAGGCGAAACTGTTTTTT. Its translation is CASSSHGQAKLFF.

The genes are TRBV6-5 and TRBJ1-4; 8 bases match TRBD1. With 6 bases clipped from V and 3 bases from J, the junction kept 6 bases outside the gene matches. Germline V gives CDR1 MNHEY, CDR2 SVGAGI. The CDR3 sequence is 15 residues long. Written as DNA, the CDR3 is TGTGCCAGCAGCGACAGGGGTGTAGCTAATGAAAAACTGTTTTTT. Translation: CASSDRGVANEKLFF.

CDR3 loop: CASSFAAQGRETQYF. The CDR3 DNA sequence: TGTGCCAGCAGCTTCGCCGCTCAGGGCCGAGAGACCCAGTACTTC. The chain links TRBV7-8 to TRBJ2-5; TRBD1 is a possible D gene (5 bases). The germline V and J ends were trimmed by 3 bases and 4 bases, with 15 bases remaining between them. Germline V gives CDR1 SGHVS, CDR2 FQNEAQ. The CDR3 is made up of 15 amino acids.

The genes are TRBV5-5 and TRBJ1-6; D remains unclear. In germline, CDR1 is SGHKS, CDR2 YYEKEE (reference sequence). The CDR3 contains 16 residues. The V gene lost 2 bases and the J gene lost 5 bases, with 14 bases spanning the gap. The CDR3: CASSFGQQVHNSPLHF. DNA for the CDR3: TGTGCCAGCAGCTTCGGCCAACAAGTCCATAATTCACCCCTCCACTTT.

This clone is a singleton in its sample. This chain uses TRBV6-5 with TRBJ1-5; 8 bases agree with TRBD1. The germline CDR1 and CDR2 sequences are MNHEY and SVGAGI. V lost 5 bases to trimming and J lost 5 bases; unmatched junction nucleotides: 8. This CDR3 contains 15 residues. This CDR3 reads CASSPGQGSYQPQHF. CDR3 sequence (DNA): TGTGCCAGCAGTCCCGGACAGGGTAGTTATCAGCCCCAGCATTTT.

J is TRBJ2-3 and V is TRBV19, with TRBD1 matching 9 bases. The junction had 4 bases not matched to a gene; V was cut back by 4 bases and J by 2 bases. CDR1 and CDR2 (germline): LNHDA, SQIVND (reference sequence). CDR3 length: 15 amino acids. For the CDR3, the DNA is TGTGCCAGTAGTACCGGGACAGGGACCACAGATACGCAGTATTTT. Protein product: CASSTGTGTTDTQYF.

In DNA, the CDR3 is TGTGCCAGCAGAGAAGCGGGACAAGCCAATCAGCCCCAGCATTTT. It yields the protein CASREAGQANQPQHF. V gene TRBV28 combines with J gene TRBJ1-5, with D possibly being TRBD1 (6 bases). There are 15 residues in the CDR3. V was trimmed by 6 bases and J by 3 bases, leaving 15 bases between them. Germline V CDR1 and CDR2: MDHEN, SYDVKM.

The chain has TRBV30 and TRBJ1-4, with a weak D call TRBD1 (6 bases). This CDR3 region has 14 residues. Trimming removed 2 bases at V and 10 bases at J, with 17 bases between. From germline, CDR1 is GTSNPN and CDR2 SVGIG (reference sequence). The CDR3 sequence: CAWSPPAGVGKLFF. The CDR3 nucleotides are TGTGCCTGGAGTCCCCCGGCAGGGGTGGGAAAACTGTTTTTT.

CDR3 DNA sequence: TGCGCCAGCAGCCAAGATCAGGTCTCTGGAAACACCATATATTTT. Translated, it gives CASSQDQVSGNTIYF. V is TRBV4-1 and J is TRBJ1-3; D ambiguous. Germline CDR1 reads MGHRA; CDR2 reads YSYEKL. V was cut by 0 bases and J by 0 bases, with 6 bases left in between. The CDR3 has 15 residues.

The chain employs TRBV5-1 and TRBJ1-2; 7 nucleotides agree with TRBD1. The CDR3 covers 14 residues. V lost 0 bases, J lost 7 bases, and 6 bases stayed unmatched. Germline V CDR1 and CDR2: SGHRS, YFSETQ. The DNA for the CDR3 is TGCGCCAGCAGCTTGGTCGAGACAGGGACTGGCTACACCTTC. Translating it yields CASSLVETGTGYTF. Supplemented by reference TRBV5-1 and TRBJ1-2, the full variable domain reads KAGVTQTPRYLIKTRGQQVTLSCSPISGHRSVSWYQQTPGQGLQFLFEYFSETQRNKGNFPGRFSGRQFSNSRSEMNVSTLELGDSALYLCASSLVETGTGYTFGSGTRLTVV.

The CDR3 spells CASSPGRREKLFF. CDR3 DNA sequence: TGCGCCAGCAGCCCCGGACGGCGTGAAAAACTGTTTTTT. This chain connects TRBV4-1 to TRBJ1-4, with unresolved D. Per germline, CDR1 MGHRA and CDR2 YSYEKL. Trimming shortened V by 4 bases and J by 7 bases, and 10 bases separated the two germline ends. This CDR3 contains 13 residues.

The V call is TRBV5-1, the J call TRBJ2-5; TRBD1 agrees at 7 bases. Trimming took 1 base from V and 1 from J; bases not matched to a gene: 13. The CDR3 loop spans 18 amino acids. Germline assignment: CDR1 SGHRS and CDR2 YFSETQ. This CDR3 is CASSLWTGGYGLQETQYF. CDR3 nucleotide sequence: TGCGCCAGCAGCTTGTGGACAGGTGGCTATGGTCTCCAAGAGACCCAGTACTTC. Full variable domain (missing parts from reference TRBV5-1 and TRBJ2-5): KAGVTQTPRYLIKTRGQQVTLSCSPISGHRSVSWYQQTPGQGLQFLFEYFSETQRNKGNFPGRFSGRQFSNSRSEMNVSTLELGDSALYLCASSLWTGGYGLQETQYFGPGTRLLVL.

This sequence joins TRBV19 and TRBJ1-5, with 7 bases that match TRBD1. CDR1 and CDR2 (germline): LNHDA, SQIVND (reference sequence). The V gene end was trimmed by 6 bases and the J gene end by 4 bases; junction bases not matched to a gene: 15. CDR3 length equals 17 residues. CDR3 in amino acids: CASRCRVGTEINQPQHF. DNA for the CDR3: TGTGCCAGTAGATGTCGGGTCGGGACAGAGATTAATCAGCCCCAGCATTTT.

The chain is built from TRBV5-1 and TRBJ2-2, with D hard to call. The CDR3 consists of 14 residues. Trimming left V 5 bases short and J 0 bases short, with 8 bases between. Germline CDR1 and CDR2: SGHRS and YFSETQ. CDR3 residues: CASSTTANTGELFF. For the CDR3, the DNA is TGCGCCAGCAGTACCACGGCGAACACCGGGGAGCTGTTTTTT.

The J gene is TRBJ1-2, the V gene TRBV25-1; 9 positions match TRBD1. The V gene's germline CDR1 is MGHDK and CDR2 SYGVNS. This CDR3 is built from 14 residues. V was pared by 6 bases and J by 6 bases, with 8 bases of the junction left unmatched. The CDR3 protein is CASREGWTGDGYTF. CDR3 in DNA: TGTGCCAGCAGGGAGGGTTGGACAGGGGATGGCTACACCTTC.

The chain uses TRBV5-4 and TRBJ1-6; D is ambiguous. The CDR3 loop spans 13 amino acids. In germline, CDR1 is SGHNT, CDR2 YYREEE (reference sequence). Trimming removed 0 bases at V and 9 bases at J, with 7 bases between. The CDR3: CASSLEKSSPLHF. In nucleotides, the CDR3 is TGTGCCAGCAGCTTGGAAAAAAGTTCACCCCTCCACTTT.